The subject of this entry is one T cell receptor beta chain. Generated by immunoSEQ multiplex PCR, the TCRdb table keeps only in-frame clones and is missing some. The sample records tens of thousands of clones, approximately 84% being singletons. The data originate from a study of OX40 agonist ivuxolimab in advanced cancers. CDR3 length equals 14 residues. Germline CDR1 SGHDT, CDR2 YYEEEE. The V end lost 1 base, the J end lost 8 bases, and 15 bases lay between the germline ends. The chain is built from TRBV5-6 and TRBJ1-2; D ambiguous. This clonotype was obtained from an adult with an advanced solid tumor such as melanoma, head and neck, liver or kidney cancer. The sample here was CD4+ or CD8+ T cells sorted from blood, taken in a trial of the OX40 agonist ivuxolimab. The CDR3 DNA is TGTGCCAGCAGCTTGAACCAGAAATTTATGGGCTACACCTTC. Translating gives CASSLNQKFMGYTF.